These 27 T cell receptor beta chains originate from one sample sequenced in a study of cytomegalovirus exposure and HLA in healthy donors (dated by TCRdb to 2015 to 2018). Library construction relied on the immunoSEQ multiplex PCR assay. The multiplex PCR relied on a mix of 60 forward primers for TCR Vbeta segments and 13 reverse primers for TCR Jbeta segments. The source is immuneACCESS, and TCRdb retained only in-frame sequences with V and J called. Part of the clones is not carried over; for the studies checked, unresolved V genes explain less than half of this, and the remainder is unexplained. This sample holds around 150,000 clones; more than 70% were observed only once. Clones ranked in the top ten supply over 1.1% of the sample. Material: PBMCs. These receptors all come from a man in his 60s in good health and CMV-seronegative.

This rearrangement joins TRBV18 to TRBJ1-1; 8 positions agree with TRBD1. CDR1 is KGHSH and CDR2 is LQKENI in the germline V gene. Unmatched junction bases numbered 3, after V lost 5 bases and J lost 1 base. This CDR3 has 14 amino acids. The CDR3: CASSMTGENTEAFF. The CDR3 bases are TGTGCCAGCTCAATGACAGGGGAGAACACTGAAGCTTTCTTT.

This chain connects TRBV29-1 to TRBJ2-3; D possibly corresponds to TRBD1 (6 bases). CDR1 is SQVTM, CDR2 ANQGSEA, per germline. The ends were cut back, 6 bases at V and 1 base at J, with 17 bases in the middle. CDR3 length: 15 amino acids. CDR3 coding DNA: TGCAGCGTGAAGATTGGACAGTTAGGCACAGATACGCAGTATTTT. It translates to CSVKIGQLGTDTQYF.

The chain has TRBV27 and TRBJ2-5; D may be TRBD1 (6 bases). The length of the CDR3 is 13 residues. V was pared by 4 bases and J by 5 bases, with 11 bases between. Germline loops: CDR1 MNHEY, CDR2 SMNVEV (reference sequence). The CDR3 region has the DNA TGTGCCAGCAGTTCCTTGGGGGCGGAGACCCAGTACTTC. Protein product: CASSSLGAETQYF.

The V call is TRBV9, the J call TRBJ1-5; a weak D match, TRBD1 (6 bases). This CDR3 is built from 14 residues. Looked up from germline, CDR1 is SGDLS and CDR2 is YYNGEE. V was cut by 8 bases and J by 7 bases, with 19 bases left in between. The CDR3 loop reads CARLGRRGGQPQHF. The CDR3 nucleotides read TGTGCCAGGCTGGGGCGGAGAGGGGGACAGCCCCAGCATTTT.

The rearrangement joins TRBV28 to TRBJ1-3; 7 nucleotides match TRBD1. V dropped 4 bases and J dropped 8; count of bases not matched to a gene: 8. Looked up from germline, CDR1 is MDHEN and CDR2 is SYDVKM. The CDR3 has 14 amino acids. The DNA of the CDR3 is TGTGCCAGCAGTTCCCCCAGGGGGTCTGACACCATATATTTT. Translating it yields CASSSPRGSDTIYF.

V is TRBV19 and J is TRBJ2-7; D is possibly TRBD1 (7 bases). The CDR3 runs 14 residues. Trimming cost V 10 bases and J 5 bases, with 21 bases left between them. Germline V gives CDR1 LNHDA, CDR2 SQIVND (reference sequence). The CDR3 here is CATSGVQGGDEQYF. CDR3 sequence (DNA): TGTGCCACCTCAGGGGTCCAGGGGGGCGACGAGCAGTACTTC.

In the case of this clone: This CDR3 is also generated by other DNA sequences in the sample. The V gene is TRBV21-1, the J gene TRBJ1-4; the DNA was not compared with TRBD1, the D call given in the table. TRBV21-1 is termed a pseudogene. The CDR3 is 16 residues long. CDR3 nucleotides: TGTGCCAGCAGCAACCCCTTTACAGGGAGAGATGAAAAACTGTTTTTT. It translates to CASSNPFTGRDEKLFF.

V and J are TRBV14 and TRBJ1-1; D might be TRBD1 (5 bases). The CDR3 spans 15 residues. V was cut by 0 bases and J by 8 bases, with 16 bases left in between. Germline CDR1 reads SGHDN; CDR2 reads FVKESK. The CDR3 DNA reads as TGTGCCAGCAGCCAAGACGTGACAGAGGCATCCGAAGCTTTCTTT. This codes for CASSQDVTEASEAFF. The whole variable domain, filled in from reference TRBV14 and TRBJ1-1, reads EAGVTQFPSHSVIEKGQTVTLRCDPISGHDNLYWYRRVMGKEIKFLLHFVKESKQDESGMPNNRFLAERTGGTYSTLKVQPAELEDSGVYFCASSQDVTEASEAFFGQGTRLTVV.

The CDR3 DNA reads TGTGCCAGCAGCGCAAACAGGGTTGCTTACGAGCAGTACTTC. It translates to CASSANRVAYEQYF. The chain recombines TRBV5-4 with TRBJ2-5; weak D call: TRBD1 (6 bases). The end of the DNA is better explained by TRBJ2-7, so the J call may be wrong. From germline, CDR1 is SGHNT and CDR2 YYREEE (reference sequence). This CDR3 contains 14 residues.

This chain uses TRBV9 with TRBJ2-6; no clear D gene. The CDR3 loop spans 15 amino acids. V was pared by 1 base and J by 2 bases, with 7 bases between. Germline values: CDR1 SGDLS, CDR2 YYNGEE. As DNA, the CDR3 is TGTGCCAGCAGCGTATCAGTCACTGGGGCCAACGTCCTGACTTTC. Encoded protein: CASSVSVTGANVLTF. Full variable domain (outside the CDR3, taken from reference TRBV9 and TRBJ2-6): DSGVTQTPKHLITATGQRVTLRCSPRSGDLSVYWYQQSLDQGLQFLIQYYNGEERAKGNILERFSAQQFPDLHSELNLSSLELGDSALYFCASSVSVTGANVLTFGAGSRLTVL.

The chain employs TRBV7-2 and TRBJ2-3; 8 bases align to TRBD1. Trimming removed 2 bases from V and 5 bases from J; junction bases left unmatched: 6. This CDR3 comprises 15 residues. The V gene's germline CDR1 is SGHTA and CDR2 FQGNSA. CDR3 sequence (DNA): TGTGCCAGCAGCTTAAACGCAGGGGGCCGAGATACGCAGTATTTT. Its translation is CASSLNAGGRDTQYF.

The CDR3, as DNA: TGTGCCAGCAGTGCCCAGCTCGGGACAGGGGCCAACGTCCTGACTTTC. Encoded protein: CASSAQLGTGANVLTF. The chain employs TRBV6-1 and TRBJ2-6; D may be TRBD1 (6 bases). The V end was cut by 4 bases, the J end by 4 bases, with 14 bases between. The germline V gene has CDR1 MNHNS and CDR2 SASEGT. CDR3 length equals 16 residues.

The V call is TRBV7-8, the J call TRBJ2-5; no clear D gene. With 5 bases removed from V and 2 bases from J, the gap between germline ends came to 12 bases. The V gene's germline CDR1 is SGHVS and CDR2 FQNEAQ. This CDR3 contains 14 residues. The CDR3 DNA sequence: TGTGCCAGCAGCCCCTTGAGGAGACAAGAGACCCAGTACTTC. Its translation: CASSPLRRQETQYF.

This clone showed up just a few times. The V gene is TRBV28, the J gene TRBJ2-7, with no clear D. This CDR3 comprises 13 residues. CDR1 and CDR2 from the germline V gene are MDHEN and SYDVKM. Trimming removed 5 bases from V and 4 bases from J, with 12 bases in between. CDR3 nucleotides: TGTGCCAGCAGTCCGCCGGGTACGTACGAGCAGTACTTC. Translating it yields CASSPPGTYEQYF.

The J gene is TRBJ1-2, the V gene TRBV19; 9 bases are a match to TRBD1. The CDR3 contains 13 residues. Germline loops: CDR1 LNHDA, CDR2 SQIVND (reference sequence). The trim removed 8 bases at V and 4 bases at J, leaving 5 bases unmatched. The CDR3 protein is CASWDRESYGYTF. The CDR3 nucleotides read TGTGCCAGTTGGGACAGGGAATCCTATGGCTACACCTTC.

The chain combines TRBV15 with TRBJ2-1; no firm D call. This CDR3 contains 15 residues. Germline lookup yields CDR1 LNHNV and CDR2 YYDKDF (reference sequence). V was shortened by 0 bases and J by 3 bases, with 9 bases between the two germline ends. CDR3 sequence (DNA): TGTGCCACCAGCAGAGATCTTGCCAGCTACAATGAGCAGTTCTTC. It codes for CATSRDLASYNEQFF.

This clone has more than one count but fewer than ten. The chain is built from TRBV4-3 and TRBJ2-3; TRBD2 might be the D (7 bases). V lost 0 bases to trimming and J lost 4 bases, with 14 bases between them. The CDR3 is made up of 16 amino acids. CDR1 and CDR2 from the germline V gene are LGHNA and YSLEER. In nucleotides, the CDR3 is TGCGCCAGCAGCCAAGATGTGGGGGGGCCATCAGATACGCAGTATTTT. This translates into CASSQDVGGPSDTQYF.

V gene TRBV7-3 combines with J gene TRBJ2-1; the match to TRBD2 covers 8 bases. CDR1 and CDR2 from the germline V gene are SGHTA and FQGTGA. The junction had 7 bases not matched to a gene; V was cut back by 7 bases and J by 5 bases. CDR3 size: 14 residues. The CDR3 loop reads CASTTRGGNNEQFF. CDR3 nucleotide sequence: TGTGCCAGCACCACCCGGGGGGGGAACAATGAGCAGTTCTTC. Full variable domain (remainder filled in from reference TRBV7-3 and TRBJ2-1): GAGVSQTPSNKVTEKGKYVELRCDPISGHTALYWYRQSLGQGPEFLIYFQGTGAADDSGLPNDRFFAVRPEGSVSTLKIQRTERGDSAVYLCASTTRGGNNEQFFGPGTRLTVL.

This clone was found a few times. The chain is built from TRBV6-5 and TRBJ2-3; 11 bases match TRBD2. V lost 8 bases, J lost 4 bases, and 2 bases stayed unmatched. Germline V gene lookup returns CDR1 MNHEY and CDR2 SVGAGI. The CDR3 is 13 amino acids. The CDR3 bases are TGTGCCAGCGGGACTAGCGGCGCAGATACGCAGTATTTT. It translates to CASGTSGADTQYF.

This clone was recorded a few times. The rearrangement uses TRBV30 and TRBJ1-6; tentative D call: TRBD1 (5 bases). Per germline, CDR1 GTSNPN and CDR2 SVGIG (reference sequence). With 5 bases removed from V and 3 bases from J, the gap between germline ends came to 26 bases. The CDR3 runs to 19 residues. The chain's CDR3 is CAWGGEKGQPFNYNSPLHF. The CDR3 bases are TGTGCCTGGGGGGGGGAGAAGGGTCAGCCCTTTAACTATAATTCACCCCTCCACTTT.

This clone was counted a single time. This chain connects TRBV27 to TRBJ1-2; a weak D match, TRBD1 (5 bases). The CDR3 spans 14 residues. V lost 5 bases and J 4 bases, leaving 14 bases between the germline ends. CDR1 MNHEY and CDR2 SMNVEV come from the germline V gene (reference sequence). CDR3 amino acids: CASSIMGGGYGYTF. The CDR3 DNA sequence: TGTGCCAGCAGTATAATGGGGGGAGGCTATGGCTACACCTTC.

The gene calls are TRBV7-3 and TRBJ1-6, with 10 bases identical to TRBD1. The CDR3 loop spans 15 amino acids. Germline V gene data show CDR1 as SGHTA and CDR2 as FQGTGA. Trimming removed 5 bases from V and 7 bases from J; junction bases left unmatched: 5. The CDR3 sequence: CASSEGQGGNSPLHF. The CDR3 nucleotides are TGTGCCAGCAGCGAAGGACAGGGGGGAAATTCACCCCTCCACTTT. The full variable domain, completed using reference TRBV7-3 and TRBJ1-6, is GAGVSQTPSNKVTEKGKYVELRCDPISGHTALYWYRQSLGQGPEFLIYFQGTGAADDSGLPNDRFFAVRPEGSVSTLKIQRTERGDSAVYLCASSEGQGGNSPLHFGNGTRLTVT.

The rearrangement links TRBV19 to TRBJ2-7, with TRBD1 matching over 7 bases. Germline CDR1 LNHDA, CDR2 SQIVND (reference sequence). V dropped 4 bases and J dropped 3; count of bases not matched to a gene: 12. The CDR3 totals 16 residues. The CDR3 DNA sequence: TGTGCCAGTAGTAGGCAGTCGACAGGGAACTACTACGAGCAGTACTTC. Protein sequence: CASSRQSTGNYYEQYF.

The chain combines TRBV30 with TRBJ2-2, with D tentatively TRBD2 (6 bases). The germline V gene encodes CDR1 GTSNPN and CDR2 SVGIG (reference sequence). CDR3 length equals 15 residues. With 4 bases removed from V and 8 bases from J, the gap between germline ends came to 20 bases. The CDR3 sequence: CAWTLGLLDQGELFF. DNA for the CDR3: TGTGCCTGGACCCTGGGACTCTTGGACCAGGGGGAGCTGTTTTTT.

This clone appeared once. In the same sample, other DNA sequences code for this CDR3. This chain uses TRBV5-4 with TRBJ2-3; maybe TRBD2 (7 bases). The CDR3 runs 16 residues. Germline V gene data show CDR1 as SGHNT and CDR2 as YYREEE (reference sequence). V shed 0 bases and J shed 0 bases, with 11 bases lying between them. The CDR3 loop reads CASSLEGGPSTDTQYF. The CDR3 bases are TGTGCCAGCAGCTTGGAGGGGGGGCCGAGCACAGATACGCAGTATTTT.

In nucleotides, the CDR3 is TGTGCCAGCAGCCCAGTAGGGGTCGGGGAGACCCAGTACTTC. Amino acid sequence: CASSPVGVGETQYF. This chain joins TRBV11-2 and TRBJ2-5; D may be TRBD1 (5 bases). This CDR3 is 14 amino acids long. Germline V lookup: CDR1 SGHAT, CDR2 FQNNGV. Trimming removed 5 bases at V and 5 bases at J, with 15 bases between.

The chain carries TRBV2 and TRBJ2-2; TRBD2 matches 11 bases. CDR3 length: 15 amino acids. CDR1 and CDR2 (germline): SNHLY, FYNNEI. V lost 6 bases to trimming and J lost 4 bases; unmatched junction nucleotides: 4. The CDR3 nucleotides are TGTGCCAGCAGGGCTAGCGGGGGGATCACCGGGGAGCTGTTTTTT. It yields the protein CASRASGGITGELFF.